What follows is one TCR beta chain and its context. Sequencing was performed with immunoSEQ multiplex PCR; in TCRdb, only in-frame clones are kept and a portion is missing. Among fewer than 200,000 clones, just over 85% were seen once, and the ten largest hold roughly 9%. The entry originates in a study of blood T cell repertoires in COVID-19. Study background: Researchers got acute and convalescent COVID-19 samples from the United States, Italy and Spain.

Germline assignment: CDR1 SGHVS and CDR2 FQNEAQ. Trimming stripped 1 base from V and 8 bases from J, with 9 bases between. This CDR3 comprises 13 residues. Assignment of participants to cohorts was predicated upon participant-reported clinical history. Each recovered donor of Cohort 3 presented with two negative PCRs, clearance, or symptom resolution. This clonotype was obtained from a woman younger than 35 who had recovered from COVID-19. The sample consisted of PBMCs or T cells enriched from blood (not recorded which). V and J are TRBV7-8 and TRBJ1-3; D gene ambiguous. CDR3 bases: TGTGCCAGCAGCTTAGGCCGGGGTGACACCATATATTTT. The encoded protein is CASSLGRGDTIYF. Using reference TRBV7-8 and TRBJ1-3 for the parts outside the CDR3, the full variable domain is GAGVSQSPRYKVAKRGQDVALRCDPISGHVSLFWYQQALGQGPEFLTYFQNEAQLDKSGLPSDRFFAERPEGSVSTLKIQRTQQEDSAVYLCASSLGRGDTIYFGEGSWLTVV.